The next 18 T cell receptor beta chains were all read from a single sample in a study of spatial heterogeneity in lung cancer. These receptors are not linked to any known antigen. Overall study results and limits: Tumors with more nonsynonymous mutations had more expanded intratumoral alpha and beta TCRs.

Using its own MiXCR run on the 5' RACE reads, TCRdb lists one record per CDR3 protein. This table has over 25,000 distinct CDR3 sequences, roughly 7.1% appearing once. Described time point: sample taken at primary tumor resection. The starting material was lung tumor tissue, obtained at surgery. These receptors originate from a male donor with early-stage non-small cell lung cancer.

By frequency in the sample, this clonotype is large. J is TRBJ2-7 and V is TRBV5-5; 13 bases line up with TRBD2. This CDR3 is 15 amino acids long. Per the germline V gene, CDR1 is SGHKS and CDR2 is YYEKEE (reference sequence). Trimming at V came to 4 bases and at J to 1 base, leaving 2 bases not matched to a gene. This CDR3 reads CASSEGLAGSYEQYF. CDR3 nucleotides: TGTGCCAGCAGCGAGGGACTAGCGGGGTCCTACGAGCAGTACTTC.

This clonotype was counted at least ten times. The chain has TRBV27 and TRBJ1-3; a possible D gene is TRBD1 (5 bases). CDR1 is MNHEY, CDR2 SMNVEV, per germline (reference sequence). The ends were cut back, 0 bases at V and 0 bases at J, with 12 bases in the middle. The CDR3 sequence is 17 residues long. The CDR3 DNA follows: TGTGCCAGCAGTTTATCGCTGGACACTTACTCTGGAAACACCATATATTTT. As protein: CASSLSLDTYSGNTIYF.

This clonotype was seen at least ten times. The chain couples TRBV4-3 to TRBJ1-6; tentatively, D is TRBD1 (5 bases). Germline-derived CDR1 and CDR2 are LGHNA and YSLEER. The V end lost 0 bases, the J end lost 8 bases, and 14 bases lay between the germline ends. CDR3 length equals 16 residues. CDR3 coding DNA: TGCGCCAGCAGCCAAGACCCCCGGGGGGAGTATTCACCCCTCCACTTT. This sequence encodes CASSQDPRGEYSPLHF.

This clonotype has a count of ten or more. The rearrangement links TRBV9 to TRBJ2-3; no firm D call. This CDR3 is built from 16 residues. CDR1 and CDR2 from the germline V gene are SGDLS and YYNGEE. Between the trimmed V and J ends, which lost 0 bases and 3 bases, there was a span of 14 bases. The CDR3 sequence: CASSVGPTQGTDTQYF. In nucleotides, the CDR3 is TGTGCCAGCAGCGTAGGGCCCACCCAAGGGACAGATACGCAGTATTTT.

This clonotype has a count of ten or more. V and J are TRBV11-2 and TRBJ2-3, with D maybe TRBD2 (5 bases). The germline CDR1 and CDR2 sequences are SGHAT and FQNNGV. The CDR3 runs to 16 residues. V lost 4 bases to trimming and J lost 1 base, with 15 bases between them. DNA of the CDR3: TGTGCCAGCAGCTCCCGATGGACTGTGGGCACAGATACGCAGTATTTT. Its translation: CASSSRWTVGTDTQYF.

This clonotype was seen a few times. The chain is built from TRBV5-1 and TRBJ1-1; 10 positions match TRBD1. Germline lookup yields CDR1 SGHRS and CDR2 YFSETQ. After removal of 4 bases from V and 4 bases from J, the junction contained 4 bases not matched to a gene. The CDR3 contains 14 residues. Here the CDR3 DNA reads TGCGCCAGCAGCGGCGGGACAGGGGTCACTGAAGCTTTCTTT. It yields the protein CASSGGTGVTEAFF.

CDR3 residues: CSASPGTGIDTQYF. The DNA of the CDR3 is TGCAGTGCCAGTCCCGGGACAGGGATCGATACGCAGTATTTT. The chain couples TRBV20-1 to TRBJ2-3, with TRBD1 matching 9 bases. CDR1 and CDR2 (germline): DFQATT, SNEGSKA (reference sequence). The CDR3 is 14 residues long. V lost 6 bases, J lost 6 bases, and 10 bases stayed unmatched.

CDR3 bases: TGTGCCAGCAGCCCTAGCACGGGGAACACTGAAGCTTTCTTT. Its protein product is CASSPSTGNTEAFF. V usage is TRBV7-2 and J usage is TRBJ1-1; D unresolved. The V gene lost 5 bases and the J gene lost 1 base, with 11 bases spanning the gap. The CDR3 length is 14 residues. CDR1 and CDR2 from the germline V gene are SGHTA and FQGNSA.

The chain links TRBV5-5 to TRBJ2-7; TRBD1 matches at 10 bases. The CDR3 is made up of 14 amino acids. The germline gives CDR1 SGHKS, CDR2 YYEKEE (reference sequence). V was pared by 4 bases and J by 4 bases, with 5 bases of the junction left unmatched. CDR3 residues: CASSAGGQGYEQYF. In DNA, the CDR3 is TGTGCCAGCAGCGCCGGGGGACAGGGGTACGAGCAGTACTTC.

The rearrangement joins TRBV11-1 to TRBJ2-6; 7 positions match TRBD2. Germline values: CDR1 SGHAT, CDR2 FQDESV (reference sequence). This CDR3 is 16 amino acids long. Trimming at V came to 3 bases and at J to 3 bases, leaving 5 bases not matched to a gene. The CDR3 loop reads CASSFSRGDGANVLTF. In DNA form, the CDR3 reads TGTGCCAGCAGCTTTAGCCGGGGGGATGGGGCCAACGTCCTGACTTTC.

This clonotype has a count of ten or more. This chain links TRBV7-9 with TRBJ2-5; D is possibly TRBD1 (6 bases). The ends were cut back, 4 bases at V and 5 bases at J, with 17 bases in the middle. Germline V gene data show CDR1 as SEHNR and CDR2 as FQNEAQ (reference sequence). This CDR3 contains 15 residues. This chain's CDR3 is CASSSDRWQDETQYF. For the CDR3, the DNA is TGTGCCAGCAGCTCCGACAGGTGGCAGGACGAGACCCAGTACTTC. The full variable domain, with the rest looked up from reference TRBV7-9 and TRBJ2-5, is DTGVSQNPRHKITKRGQNVTFRCDPISEHNRLYWYRQTLGQGPEFLTYFQNEAQLEKSRLLSDRFSAERPKGSFSTLEIQRTEQGDSAMYLCASSSDRWQDETQYFGPGTRLLVL.

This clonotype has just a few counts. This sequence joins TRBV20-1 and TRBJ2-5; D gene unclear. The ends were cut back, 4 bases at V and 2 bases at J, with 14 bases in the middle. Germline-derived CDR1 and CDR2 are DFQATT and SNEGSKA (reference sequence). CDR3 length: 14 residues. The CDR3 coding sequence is TGCAGTGCTAACCCCCTGGCGGAGCAAGAGACCCAGTACTTC. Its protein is CSANPLAEQETQYF.

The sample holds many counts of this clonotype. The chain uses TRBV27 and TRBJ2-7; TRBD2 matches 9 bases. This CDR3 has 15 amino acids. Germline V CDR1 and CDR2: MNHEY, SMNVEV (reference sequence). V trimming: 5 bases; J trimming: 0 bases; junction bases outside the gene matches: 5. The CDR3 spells CASSGLARGSYEQYF. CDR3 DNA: TGTGCCAGCAGTGGACTAGCGAGGGGCTCCTACGAGCAGTACTTC.

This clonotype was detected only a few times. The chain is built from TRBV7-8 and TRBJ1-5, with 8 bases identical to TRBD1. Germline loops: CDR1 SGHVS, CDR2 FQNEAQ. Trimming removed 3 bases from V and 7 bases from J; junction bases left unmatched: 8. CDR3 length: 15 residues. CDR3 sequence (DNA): TGTGCCAGCAGCTTGTCCCAGGGGGCTGGGCAGCCCCAGCATTTT. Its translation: CASSLSQGAGQPQHF.

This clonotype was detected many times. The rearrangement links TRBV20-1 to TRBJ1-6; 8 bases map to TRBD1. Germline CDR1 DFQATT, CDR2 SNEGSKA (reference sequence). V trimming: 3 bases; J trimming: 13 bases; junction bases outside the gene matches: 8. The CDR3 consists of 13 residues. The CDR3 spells CSASNGQGTPLHF. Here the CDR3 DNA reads TGCAGTGCTAGTAACGGACAGGGTACTCCCCTCCACTTT.

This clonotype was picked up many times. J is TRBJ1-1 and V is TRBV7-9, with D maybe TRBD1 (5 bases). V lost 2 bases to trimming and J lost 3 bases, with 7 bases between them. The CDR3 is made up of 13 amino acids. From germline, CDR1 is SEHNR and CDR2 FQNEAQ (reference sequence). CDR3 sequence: CASSLWGHTEAFF. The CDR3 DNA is TGTGCCAGCAGCTTATGGGGCCACACTGAAGCTTTCTTT.

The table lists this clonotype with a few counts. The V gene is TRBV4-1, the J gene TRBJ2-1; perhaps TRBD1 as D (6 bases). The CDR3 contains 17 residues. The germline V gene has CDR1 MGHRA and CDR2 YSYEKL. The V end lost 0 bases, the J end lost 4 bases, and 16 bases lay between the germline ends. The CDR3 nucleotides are TGCGCCAGCAGCCAAGATCCCCCCCCGGACAGTTACAATGAGCAGTTCTTC. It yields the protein CASSQDPPPDSYNEQFF.

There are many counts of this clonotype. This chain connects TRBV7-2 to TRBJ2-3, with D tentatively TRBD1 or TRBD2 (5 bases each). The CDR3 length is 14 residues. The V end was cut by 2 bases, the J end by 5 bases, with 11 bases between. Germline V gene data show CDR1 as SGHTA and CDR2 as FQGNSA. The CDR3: CASSLRGLVDTQYF. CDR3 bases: TGTGCCAGCAGCTTACGGGGCCTAGTAGATACGCAGTATTTT.